This T cell receptor (beta chain) stems from a study of blood T cell repertoires in COVID-19. For the study at large: Samples came from the United States, Italy and Spain, spanning acute and convalescent COVID-19. T cells, B-cell-depleted T cells, or PBMCs supplied cDNA or gDNA.

Measured with immunoSEQ multiplex PCR; TCRdb has only the in-frame clones, and not every one. The data hold more than 250,000 clones, with 80% to 90% observed a single time. Germline CDR1 and CDR2: SGDLS and YYNGEE. This CDR3 has 15 residues. Trimming cost V 4 bases and J 2 bases, with 14 bases left between them. The V and J genes are TRBV9 and TRBJ2-3; D is unclear. The sample comprised peripheral blood. This receptor was taken from a woman between 50 and 59 years old with COVID-19, enrolled during active disease. CDR3 in amino acids: CASSPGSGFTDTQYF. In DNA form, the CDR3 reads TGTGCCAGCAGCCCCGGGTCCGGGTTCACAGATACGCAGTATTTT. Full variable domain (remainder filled in from reference TRBV9 and TRBJ2-3): DSGVTQTPKHLITATGQRVTLRCSPRSGDLSVYWYQQSLDQGLQFLIQYYNGEERAKGNILERFSAQQFPDLHSELNLSSLELGDSALYFCASSPGSGFTDTQYFGPGTRLTVL.